This is a list of T cell receptor beta chains from one sample in a study of T-cell reconstitution after alpha-beta-depleted transplantation in children. Using its own MiXCR run on the PCR reads, TCRdb lists one record per CDR3 protein. The sample carries a few hundred thousand distinct CDR3 sequences, approximately 10% recorded once. Sequencing was performed on PBMCs from the stem cell graft donor, taken from the stem cell graft. Every receptor here comes from a human donor who donated a stem cell graft to a child with acute lymphoblastic leukemia. Both conserved end residues are part of each CDR3. The D gene is left open where the match is weak. The size entry is marked missing in some rows and otherwise reads once, few, many or a size class.

abundance | d_gene | j_gene | v_gene | CDR3aa | CDR3nt
few | . | TRBJ2-7 | TRBV5-1 | CASSLKGGNSYEQYF | TGCGCCAGCAGCTTGAAGGGGGGGAACTCCTACGAGCAGTACTTC
. | TRBD1 | TRBJ2-2 | TRBV25-1 | CASSAQGARTGKLFF | TGTGCCAGCAGTGCCCAGGGGGCGCGGACCGGGAAGCTGTTTTTT
. | . | TRBJ1-3 | TRBV6-5 | CATQLLGQGSSGNTIYF | TGTGCCACGCAGTTACTAGGGCAGGGGAGCTCTGGAAACACCATATATTTT
once | . | TRBJ1-2 | TRBV20-1 | CSITGDYGDTF | TGCAGCATCACTGGTGACTATGGCGACACCTTC
many | TRBD2 | TRBJ2-7 | TRBV5-1 | CASSYGTSGSYEQYF | TGCGCCAGCAGTTACGGAACTAGCGGGAGCTACGAGCAGTACTTC
few | TRBD1 | TRBJ2-5 | TRBV5-1 | CASSPGQGAETQYF | TGCGCCAGCAGCCCAGGACAGGGGGCAGAGACCCAGTACTTC
. | . | TRBJ2-2 | TRBV19 | CASQTGPGGELFF | TGTGCCAGCCAAACAGGGCCGGGCGGGGAGCTGTTTTTT
. | TRBD2 | TRBJ2-1 | TRBV29-1 | CSVEDRGLAGDARQFF | TGCAGCGTTGAAGACCGAGGACTAGCGGGAGACGCCAGGCAGTTCTTC
. | . | TRBJ2-7 | TRBV7-2 | CASSLGVALGEQYF | TGTGCCAGCAGCTTAGGTGTGGCTCTTGGCGAGCAGTACTTC
. | . | TRBJ1-6 | TRBV20-1 | CSAREAGGLNSPLHF | TGCAGTGCTAGAGAGGCCGGGGGGCTCAATTCACCCCTCCACTTT